This T cell receptor beta chain came from a study of blood T cell repertoires in COVID-19. About the study: COVID-19 samples from acute and convalescent phases originated in the United States, Italy and Spain. The cDNA or gDNA used as material had been derived from T cells, B-cell-depleted T cells, or PBMCs.

Per the authors' pipeline: Estimates of nucleated cell counts were drawn from the amplification of reference gene primers. Data came from immunoSEQ multiplex PCR; TCRdb stores just in-frame clones and leaves some out. The D gene and trimming were derived from the DNA, and the V and J assignments and clone size from that table. The sample has roughly 25,000 clones, around 93% seen once; the top ten hold under 3.5%. The length of the CDR3 is 14 residues. The V end was cut by 2 bases, the J end by 7 bases, with 12 bases between. The germline gives CDR1 MNHEY, CDR2 SVGAGI. This clonotype was obtained from a human donor in a cohort sampled during active COVID-19. Sequencing was done on a sample of peripheral blood. The J gene is TRBJ2-1, the V gene TRBV6-5, with D possibly TRBD1 on 6 matching bases. The CDR3 nucleotides are TGTGCCAGCAGTTACAACTCACAGGGAAATGAGCAGTTCTTC. Protein product: CASSYNSQGNEQFF.